The 2 T cell receptor beta chains listed next were all sequenced from one sample in a study of T cells in Graves' hyperthyroidism and ophthalmopathy. Authors of the study amplified TCR beta CDR3 regions from RNA transcripts. The HTBI primer set drove a first-round RT-PCR of the TCR CDR3. TCRdb re-called the multiplex PCR reads through MiXCR, storing one row per CDR3 protein. The sample records hundreds of thousands of distinct CDR3 sequences, 14% being singletons. The sample consisted of blood. The receptors were sampled from a woman in her thirties with Graves' hyperthyroidism.

This clonotype showed up many times. The V gene is TRBV20-1, the J gene TRBJ2-1; possibly TRBD2 for D (5 bases). Trimming left V 5 bases short and J 7 bases short, with 12 bases between. The germline V gene has CDR1 DFQATT and CDR2 SNEGSKA (reference sequence). CDR3 length: 12 residues. The CDR3 DNA is TGCAGTGCTCTGAAACGCGGGAATGAGCAGTTCTTC. Amino acids: CSALKRGNEQFF.

The chain carries TRBV20-1 and TRBJ2-5; D may be TRBD1 or TRBD2 (5 bases each). CDR3 size: 15 residues. V was cut by 6 bases and J by 1 base, with 18 bases left in between. Looked up from germline, CDR1 is DFQATT and CDR2 is SNEGSKA (reference sequence). CDR3 sequence: CSANDLAGLQETQYF. The CDR3 coding sequence is TGCAGTGCCAATGACCTAGCAGGGCTCCAAGAGACCCAGTACTTC.